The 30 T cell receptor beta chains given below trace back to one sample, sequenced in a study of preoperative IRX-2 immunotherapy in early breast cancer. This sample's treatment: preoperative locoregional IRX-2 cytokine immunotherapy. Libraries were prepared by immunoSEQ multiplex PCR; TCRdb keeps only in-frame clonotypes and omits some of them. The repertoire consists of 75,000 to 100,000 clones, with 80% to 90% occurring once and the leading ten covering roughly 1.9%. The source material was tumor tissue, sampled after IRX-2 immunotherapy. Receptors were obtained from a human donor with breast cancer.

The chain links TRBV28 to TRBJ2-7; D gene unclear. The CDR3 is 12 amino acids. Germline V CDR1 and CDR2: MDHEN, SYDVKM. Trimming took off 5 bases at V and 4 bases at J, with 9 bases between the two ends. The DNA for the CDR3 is TGTGCCAGCAGTCTACGACCGTACGAGCAGTACTTC. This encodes CASSLRPYEQYF. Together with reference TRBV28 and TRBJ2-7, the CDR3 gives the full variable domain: DVKVTQSSRYLVKRTGEKVFLECVQDMDHENMFWYRQDPGLGLRLIYFSYDVKMKEKGDIPEGYSVSREKKERFSLILESASTNQTSMYLCASSLRPYEQYFGPGTRLTVT.

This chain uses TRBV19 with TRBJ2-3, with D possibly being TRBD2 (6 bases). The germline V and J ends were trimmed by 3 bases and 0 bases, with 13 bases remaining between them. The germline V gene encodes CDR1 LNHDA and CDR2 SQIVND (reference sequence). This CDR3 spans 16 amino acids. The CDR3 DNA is TGTGCCAGTAGTATCCGACTAGGGGCTAGCACAGATACGCAGTATTTT. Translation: CASSIRLGASTDTQYF. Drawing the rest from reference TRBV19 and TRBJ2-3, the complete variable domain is DGGITQSPKYLFRKEGQNVTLSCEQNLNHDAMYWYRQDPGQGLRLIYYSQIVNDFQKGDIAEGYSVSREKKESFPLTVTSAQKNPTAFYLCASSIRLGASTDTQYFGPGTRLTVL.

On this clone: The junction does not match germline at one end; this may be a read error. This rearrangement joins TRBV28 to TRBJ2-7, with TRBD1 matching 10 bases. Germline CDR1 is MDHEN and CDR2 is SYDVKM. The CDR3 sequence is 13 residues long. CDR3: CAIQGQGSSEQYF. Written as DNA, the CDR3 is TGTGCCATACAGGGACAGGGGTCCTCCGAGCAGTACTTC.

This CDR3 is CASSPSVQETQYF. CDR3 DNA sequence: TGTGCCAGCTCACCATCGGTCCAAGAGACCCAGTACTTC. The chain uses TRBV18 and TRBJ2-5; no clear D. Germline V gene data show CDR1 as KGHSH and CDR2 as LQKENI. This CDR3 spans 13 amino acids. Trimming stripped 2 bases from V and 1 base from J, with 5 bases between.

The CDR3 sequence: CASSLLGTTSSYNEQFF. The CDR3 DNA reads as TGTGCCAGCAGCTTATTGGGGACCACGAGCTCCTACAATGAGCAGTTCTTC. This chain links TRBV7-6 with TRBJ2-1, with D perhaps assigned TRBD1 or TRBD2 (5 bases each). CDR3 length: 17 amino acids. Trimming took 2 bases from V and 0 from J, leaving 14 bases between them. Germline CDR1 is SGHVS and CDR2 is FNYEAQ. The full variable domain, its missing parts supplied by reference TRBV7-6 and TRBJ2-1, is GAGVSQSPRYKVTKRGQDVALRCDPISGHVSLYWYRQALGQGPEFLTYFNYEAQQDKSGLPNDRFSAERPEGSISTLTIQRTEQRDSAMYRCASSLLGTTSSYNEQFFGPGTRLTVL.

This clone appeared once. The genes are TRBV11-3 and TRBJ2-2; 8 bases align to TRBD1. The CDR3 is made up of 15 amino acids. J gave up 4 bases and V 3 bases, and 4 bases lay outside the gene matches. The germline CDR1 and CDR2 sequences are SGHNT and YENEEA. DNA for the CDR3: TGTGCCAGCAGCTTGACGACAGGGGTCACCGGGGAGCTGTTTTTT. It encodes CASSLTTGVTGELFF.

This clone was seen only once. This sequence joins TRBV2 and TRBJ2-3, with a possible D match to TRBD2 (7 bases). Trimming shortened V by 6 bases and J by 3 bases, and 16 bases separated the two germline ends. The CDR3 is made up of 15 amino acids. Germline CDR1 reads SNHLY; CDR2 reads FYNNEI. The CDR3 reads CASSVQGRETDTQYF. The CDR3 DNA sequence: TGTGCCAGCAGCGTCCAGGGGAGGGAAACAGATACGCAGTATTTT.

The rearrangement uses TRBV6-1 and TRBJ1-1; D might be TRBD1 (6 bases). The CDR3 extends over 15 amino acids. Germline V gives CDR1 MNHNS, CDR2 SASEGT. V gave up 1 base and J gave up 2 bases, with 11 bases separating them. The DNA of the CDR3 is TGTGCCAGCAGTGAAGGGACAGCTAGCAACACTGAAGCTTTCTTT. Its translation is CASSEGTASNTEAFF.

The CDR3 is CASSGGTPGLFEGYTF. In DNA, the CDR3 is TGCGCCAGCAGCGGAGGGACACCCGGCCTTTTTGAGGGCTACACCTTC. This chain joins TRBV5-1 and TRBJ1-2, with D possibly matching TRBD1 (6 bases). This CDR3 has 16 amino acids. From germline, CDR1 is SGHRS and CDR2 YFSETQ. V gave up 4 bases and J gave up 8 bases, with 24 bases separating them.

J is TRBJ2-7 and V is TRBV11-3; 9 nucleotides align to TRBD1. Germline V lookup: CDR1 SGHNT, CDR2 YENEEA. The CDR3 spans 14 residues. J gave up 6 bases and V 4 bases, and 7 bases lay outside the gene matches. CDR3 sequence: CASSSLGTGTEQYF. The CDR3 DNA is TGTGCCAGCAGCTCCCTTGGGACAGGGACCGAGCAGTACTTC.

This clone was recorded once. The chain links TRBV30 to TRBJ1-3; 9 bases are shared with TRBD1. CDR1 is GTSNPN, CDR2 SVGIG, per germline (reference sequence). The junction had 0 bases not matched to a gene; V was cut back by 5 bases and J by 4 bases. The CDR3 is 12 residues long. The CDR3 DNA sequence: TGTGCCTGGGGACAGGGGGGAAACACCATATATTTT. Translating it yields CAWGQGGNTIYF.

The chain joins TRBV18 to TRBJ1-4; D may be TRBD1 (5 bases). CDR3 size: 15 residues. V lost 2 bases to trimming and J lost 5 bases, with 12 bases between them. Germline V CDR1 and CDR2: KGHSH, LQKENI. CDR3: CASSPGGVPNEKLFF. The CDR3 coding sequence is TGTGCCAGCTCACCAGGAGGGGTCCCGAATGAAAAACTGTTTTTT.

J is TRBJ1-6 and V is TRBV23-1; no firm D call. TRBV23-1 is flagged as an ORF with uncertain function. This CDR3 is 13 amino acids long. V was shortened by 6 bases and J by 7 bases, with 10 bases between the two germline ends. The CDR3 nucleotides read TGCGCCAGCAGCCCTCAGGCCAATTCACCCCTCCACTTT. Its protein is CASSPQANSPLHF.

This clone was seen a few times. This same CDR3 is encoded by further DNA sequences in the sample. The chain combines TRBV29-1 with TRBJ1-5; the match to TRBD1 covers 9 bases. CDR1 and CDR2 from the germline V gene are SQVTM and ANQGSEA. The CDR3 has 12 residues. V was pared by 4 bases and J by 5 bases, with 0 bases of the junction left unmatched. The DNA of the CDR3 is TGCAGCGTTGGGACAGGGGATCAGCCCCAGCATTTT. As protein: CSVGTGDQPQHF.

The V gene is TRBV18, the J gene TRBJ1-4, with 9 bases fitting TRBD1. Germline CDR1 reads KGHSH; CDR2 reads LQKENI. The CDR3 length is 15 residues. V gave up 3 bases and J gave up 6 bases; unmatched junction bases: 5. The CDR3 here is CASSPLRTGDEKLFF. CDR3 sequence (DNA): TGTGCCAGCTCACCTTTGCGGACAGGGGATGAAAAACTGTTTTTT.

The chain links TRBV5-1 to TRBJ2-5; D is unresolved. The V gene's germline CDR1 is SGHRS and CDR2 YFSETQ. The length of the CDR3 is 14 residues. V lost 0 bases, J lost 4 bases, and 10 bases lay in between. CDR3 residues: CASSLGRTIETQYF. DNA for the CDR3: TGCGCCAGCAGCTTGGGACGGACGATAGAGACCCAGTACTTC.

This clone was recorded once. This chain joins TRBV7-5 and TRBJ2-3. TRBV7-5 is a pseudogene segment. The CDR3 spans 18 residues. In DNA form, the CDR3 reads TGTGCCAGCAGCCTCGGGACAGTCTCTCGGGGGGGCACAGATACGCAGTATTTT. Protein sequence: CASSLGTVSRGGTDTQYF.

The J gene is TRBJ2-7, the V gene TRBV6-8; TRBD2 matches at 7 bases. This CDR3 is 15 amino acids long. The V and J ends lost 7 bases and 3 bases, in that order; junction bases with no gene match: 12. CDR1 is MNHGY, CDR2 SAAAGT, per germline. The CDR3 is CASIKEKTGGYEQYF. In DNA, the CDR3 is TGTGCCAGCATAAAAGAGAAAACGGGAGGCTACGAGCAGTACTTC.

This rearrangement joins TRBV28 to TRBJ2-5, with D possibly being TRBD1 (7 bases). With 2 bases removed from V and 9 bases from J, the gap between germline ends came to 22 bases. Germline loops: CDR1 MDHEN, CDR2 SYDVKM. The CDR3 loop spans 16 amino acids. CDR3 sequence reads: CASSLRGGGSDLAQYF. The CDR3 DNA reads TGTGCCAGCAGTTTAAGAGGAGGGGGCAGCGATTTAGCCCAGTACTTC.

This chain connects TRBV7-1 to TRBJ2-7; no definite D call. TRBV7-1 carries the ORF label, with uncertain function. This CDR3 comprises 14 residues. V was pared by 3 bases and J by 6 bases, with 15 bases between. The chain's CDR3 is CASSSVRSLSEQYF. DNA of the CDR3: TGTGCCAGCAGCTCCGTCAGGTCACTGAGCGAGCAGTACTTC.

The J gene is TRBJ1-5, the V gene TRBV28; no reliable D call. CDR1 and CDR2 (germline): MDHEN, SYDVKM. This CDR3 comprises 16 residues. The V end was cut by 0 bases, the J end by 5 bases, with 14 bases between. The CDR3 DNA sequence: TGTGCCAGCAGTTTATGGCGGGTCGCACGGGATCAGCCCCAGCATTTT. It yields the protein CASSLWRVARDQPQHF.

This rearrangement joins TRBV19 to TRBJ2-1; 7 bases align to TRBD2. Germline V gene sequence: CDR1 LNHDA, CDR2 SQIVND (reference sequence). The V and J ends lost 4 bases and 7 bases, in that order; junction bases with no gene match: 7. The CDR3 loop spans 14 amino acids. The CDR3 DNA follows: TGTGCCAGTAGTAAACCCGGGACTACTAATGAGCAGTTCTTC. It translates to CASSKPGTTNEQFF.

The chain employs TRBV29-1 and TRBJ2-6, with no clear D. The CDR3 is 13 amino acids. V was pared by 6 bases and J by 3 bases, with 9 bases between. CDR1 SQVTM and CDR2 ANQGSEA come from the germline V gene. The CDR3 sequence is CSVVLNGANVLTF. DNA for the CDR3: TGCAGCGTCGTATTAAATGGGGCCAACGTCCTGACTTTC.

The CDR3 is CASSLDRGDGYTF. CDR3 DNA sequence: TGTGCCAGTAGCTTGGACAGGGGTGATGGCTACACCTTC. The chain combines TRBV19 with TRBJ1-2; TRBD1 aligns across 9 bases. Germline values: CDR1 LNHDA, CDR2 SQIVND (reference sequence). CDR3 length: 13 residues. J was trimmed by 6 bases and V by 6 bases; bases with no gene match: 5. The whole variable domain, remainder taken from reference TRBV19 and TRBJ1-2, is DGGITQSPKYLFRKEGQNVTLSCEQNLNHDAMYWYRQDPGQGLRLIYYSQIVNDFQKGDIAEGYSVSREKKESFPLTVTSAQKNPTAFYLCASSLDRGDGYTFGSGTRLTVV.

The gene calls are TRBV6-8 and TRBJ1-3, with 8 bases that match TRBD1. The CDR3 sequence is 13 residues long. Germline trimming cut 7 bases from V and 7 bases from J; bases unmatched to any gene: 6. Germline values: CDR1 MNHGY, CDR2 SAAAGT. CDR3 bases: TGTGCCAGCACCCTCAACAGGGGGAACACCATATATTTT. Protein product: CASTLNRGNTIYF.

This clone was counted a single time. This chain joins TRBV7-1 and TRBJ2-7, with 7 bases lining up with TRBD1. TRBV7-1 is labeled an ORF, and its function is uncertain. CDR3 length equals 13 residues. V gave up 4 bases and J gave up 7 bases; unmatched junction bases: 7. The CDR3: CASSLEGAREQYF. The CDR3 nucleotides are TGTGCCAGCAGCTTAGAGGGGGCGCGTGAGCAGTACTTC.

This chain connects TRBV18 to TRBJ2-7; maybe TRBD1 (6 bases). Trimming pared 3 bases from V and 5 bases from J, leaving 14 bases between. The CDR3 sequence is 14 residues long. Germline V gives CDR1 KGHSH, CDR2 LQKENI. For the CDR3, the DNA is TGTGCCAGCTCACCCCAGAACAGGGCCCACGAGCAGTACTTC. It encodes CASSPQNRAHEQYF.

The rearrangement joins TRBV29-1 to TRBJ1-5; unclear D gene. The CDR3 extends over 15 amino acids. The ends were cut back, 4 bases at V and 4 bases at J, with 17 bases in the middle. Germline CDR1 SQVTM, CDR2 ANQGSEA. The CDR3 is CSVGDGILGNQPQHF. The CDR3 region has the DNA TGCAGCGTTGGTGACGGGATACTGGGAAATCAGCCCCAGCATTTT.

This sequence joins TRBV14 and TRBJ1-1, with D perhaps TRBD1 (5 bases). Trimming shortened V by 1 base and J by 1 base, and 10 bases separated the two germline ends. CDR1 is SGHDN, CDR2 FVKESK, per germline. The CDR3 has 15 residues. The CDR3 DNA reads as TGTGCCAGCAGCCAAGGGGCAGGGAGGAACACTGAAGCTTTCTTT. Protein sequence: CASSQGAGRNTEAFF.

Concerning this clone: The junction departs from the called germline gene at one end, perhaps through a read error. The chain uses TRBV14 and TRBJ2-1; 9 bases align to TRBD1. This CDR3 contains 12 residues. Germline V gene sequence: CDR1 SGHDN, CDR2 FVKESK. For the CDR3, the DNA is TGTGCCAGCAGTCAAGTTGGGACAGGGAGGTTCTTC. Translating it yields CASSQVGTGRFF.